Following are 16 T cell receptor beta chains from one sample sequenced in a study of early T cells in non-severe SARS-CoV-2 infection. TCRdb redid the calling of the 5' RACE reads with MiXCR, one entry per CDR3 protein. The sample lists just over 70,000 distinct CDR3 sequences, around 13% occurring once. Sequencing used whole blood. Receptor source: an adult who was a healthcare worker with PCR-confirmed SARS-CoV-2 infection or an uninfected control (not recorded which).

This clonotype was observed a handful of times. This chain connects TRBV28 to TRBJ2-7; 7 bases agree with TRBD1. The CDR3 spans 15 residues. The junction had 9 bases not matched to a gene; V was cut back by 5 bases and J by 2 bases. CDR1 is MDHEN, CDR2 SYDVKM, per germline. The CDR3 nucleotides are TGTGCCAGCAGTACCCGGACAGGCCTTGCCTACGAGCAGTACTTC. This codes for CASSTRTGLAYEQYF. Drawing the rest from reference TRBV28 and TRBJ2-7, the complete variable domain is DVKVTQSSRYLVKRTGEKVFLECVQDMDHENMFWYRQDPGLGLRLIYFSYDVKMKEKGDIPEGYSVSREKKERFSLILESASTNQTSMYLCASSTRTGLAYEQYFGPGTRLTVT.

This clonotype was recorded at least ten times. V usage is TRBV2 and J usage is TRBJ2-1; D is possibly TRBD2 (5 bases). CDR1 and CDR2 (germline): SNHLY, FYNNEI. The CDR3 covers 13 residues. V was trimmed by 7 bases and J by 7 bases, leaving 14 bases between them. DNA for the CDR3: TGTGCCAGCACCCGAGAGGGCGGGAATGAGCAGTTCTTC. As protein: CASTREGGNEQFF.

This clonotype has a count of ten or more. This rearrangement joins TRBV20-1 to TRBJ2-1, with TRBD2 matching over 7 bases. Germline values: CDR1 DFQATT, CDR2 SNEGSKA (reference sequence). V shed 8 bases and J 5 bases; nucleotides not matched to a gene: 24. The CDR3 sequence is 18 residues long. This CDR3 is CSSGGGIGGSSLDNEQFF. The CDR3 nucleotides read TGCAGTTCAGGTGGAGGGATCGGCGGGAGTAGTTTAGACAATGAGCAGTTCTTC.

The rearrangement joins TRBV19 to TRBJ2-1; 13 bases align to TRBD2. CDR3 length: 14 amino acids. The V segment lost 6 bases and the J segment 4 bases; nucleotides outside the gene matches: 0. Germline V gene lookup returns CDR1 LNHDA and CDR2 SQIVND (reference sequence). Written as DNA, the CDR3 is TGTGCCAGTAGGGGACTAGCGGGATACAATGAGCAGTTCTTC. It encodes CASRGLAGYNEQFF. The full variable domain, in which reference TRBV19 and TRBJ2-1 provide the parts outside the CDR3, is DGGITQSPKYLFRKEGQNVTLSCEQNLNHDAMYWYRQDPGQGLRLIYYSQIVNDFQKGDIAEGYSVSREKKESFPLTVTSAQKNPTAFYLCASRGLAGYNEQFFGPGTRLTVL.

This clonotype was counted at least ten times. The V and J genes are TRBV20-1 and TRBJ1-3; D is ambiguous. V lost 6 bases and J lost 0, with 9 bases in between. CDR1 and CDR2 from the germline V gene are DFQATT and SNEGSKA (reference sequence). This CDR3 spans 13 amino acids. CDR3 in amino acids: CSAQEGSGNTIYF. CDR3 sequence (DNA): TGCAGTGCCCAAGAGGGCTCTGGAAACACCATATATTTT.

This clonotype has at least ten counts. This sequence joins TRBV28 and TRBJ1-1; D perhaps matches TRBD1 (6 bases). The germline V gene encodes CDR1 MDHEN and CDR2 SYDVKM. Trimming stripped 5 bases from V and 8 bases from J, with 12 bases between. This CDR3 contains 12 residues. CDR3 sequence reads: CASSTGTTEAFF. The CDR3, as DNA: TGTGCCAGCAGTACCGGGACAACCGAAGCTTTCTTT.

This clonotype was seen at least ten times. The chain carries TRBV20-1 and TRBJ2-1; no clear D. Per germline, CDR1 DFQATT and CDR2 SNEGSKA (reference sequence). CDR3 length: 12 amino acids. The CDR3 loop reads CSPYPKVNEQFF. CDR3 DNA: TGCAGCCCCTACCCGAAGGTGAATGAGCAGTTCTTC.

The table lists this clonotype with many counts. The chain carries TRBV5-1 and TRBJ2-5; no clear D. CDR3 length: 19 amino acids. Trimming pared 0 bases from V and 5 bases from J, leaving 26 bases between. Germline assignment: CDR1 SGHRS and CDR2 YFSETQ. As DNA, the CDR3 is TGCGCCAGCAGCTTGGGAGTTGTCCGGCGTGGTCAGCAGCTGGAGACCCAGTACTTC. This translates into CASSLGVVRRGQQLETQYF.

This clonotype was counted many times. The J gene is TRBJ2-1, the V gene TRBV20-1; the D is unclear. There are 13 residues in the CDR3. V dropped 5 bases and J dropped 6 bases, with 14 bases sitting between them. Germline assignment: CDR1 DFQATT and CDR2 SNEGSKA (reference sequence). CDR3: CSAPKGTLNEQFF. The CDR3 coding sequence is TGCAGTGCTCCAAAGGGAACACTCAATGAGCAGTTCTTC.

As to this clonotype: The germline gene is not matched at one end of the junction; a read error may be the cause. J is TRBJ2-2 and V is TRBV9, with TRBD2 matching over 9 bases. The CDR3 runs to 15 residues. Germline-derived CDR1 and CDR2 are SGDLS and YYNGEE. The CDR3 here is CASSNVAGAAGELSF. The CDR3 region has the DNA TGTGCCAGCAGTAATGTAGCGGGAGCCGCCGGGGAGCTGTCTTTT.

This clonotype was counted ten times or more. The chain is built from TRBV30 and TRBJ2-3; D possibly matches TRBD1 or TRBD2 (6 bases each). The CDR3 spans 14 residues. Germline-derived CDR1 and CDR2 are GTSNPN and SVGIG (reference sequence). Between the trimmed V and J ends, which lost 3 bases and 4 bases, there was a span of 14 bases. DNA of the CDR3: TGTGCCTGGAGGTTGGGGGGCGCATCAGATACGCAGTATTTT. Translation: CAWRLGGASDTQYF.

This clonotype came up many times. The chain carries TRBV3-1 and TRBJ1-1; perhaps TRBD1 as D (5 bases). CDR1 and CDR2 from the germline V gene are LGHDT and YNNKEL (reference sequence). V was trimmed by 4 bases and J by 5 bases, leaving 11 bases between them. The CDR3 contains 13 residues. CDR3 DNA: TGTGCCAGCAGCCCTATCCGGACAACTGAAGCTTTCTTT. Its translation is CASSPIRTTEAFF.

This sequence joins TRBV12-3 or TRBV12-4 and TRBJ2-1; D unclear. The CDR3 sequence is 11 residues long. V gave up 5 bases and J gave up 10 bases, with 9 bases separating them. In DNA, the CDR3 is TGTGCCAGCAGTCCCCTGGGGGAGCAGTTCTTC. This gives the protein CASSPLGEQFF.

This clonotype was counted ten times or more. The CDR3 DNA follows: TGTGCCAGCAGCGTGACAGCGCCGGAGAACACCGGGGAGCTGTTTTTT. This gives the protein CASSVTAPENTGELFF. The rearrangement uses TRBV9 and TRBJ2-2; possibly TRBD1 for D (5 bases). The CDR3 loop spans 16 amino acids. Germline V CDR1 and CDR2: SGDLS, YYNGEE. V dropped 2 bases and J dropped 1 base, with 12 bases sitting between them.

The V gene is TRBV29-1, the J gene TRBJ1-2, with D possibly TRBD1 on 6 matching bases. CDR3 length: 12 residues. Trimming removed 7 bases at V and 7 bases at J, with 16 bases between. The germline CDR1 and CDR2 sequences are SQVTM and ANQGSEA. In DNA form, the CDR3 reads TGCAGCGCACTCTCCCAGGGGATTGGCTACACCTTC. Residues: CSALSQGIGYTF.

Many counts were recorded for this clonotype. V gene TRBV29-1 combines with J gene TRBJ1-1; perhaps TRBD1 as D (6 bases). From germline, CDR1 is SQVTM and CDR2 ANQGSEA. This CDR3 is 14 amino acids long. V lost 3 bases to trimming and J lost 0 bases, with 11 bases between them. Here the CDR3 reads CSVEGAGVNTEAFF. CDR3 coding DNA: TGCAGCGTTGAGGGGGCAGGGGTGAACACTGAAGCTTTCTTT.